These 31 T cell receptor beta chains came from one sample sequenced in a study of T cells in narcolepsy. TCRdb's copy holds only in-frame clones and misses some; the assay was immunoSEQ multiplex PCR. The sample carries some 20,000 clones, roughly four fifths recorded once. Sequenced material: memory (CD45RA-) CD4+ T cells from blood. The source is a human donor in good health.

The CDR3 DNA sequence: TGTGCCAGCAGCGTAGGACTAGCGGGGGGGCCCCACACCGGGGAGCTGTTTTTT. It translates to CASSVGLAGGPHTGELFF. V and J are TRBV9 and TRBJ2-2; 14 bases are a match to TRBD2. Per germline, CDR1 SGDLS and CDR2 YYNGEE. This CDR3 has 18 residues. Losses at the gene ends were 0 bases for V and 3 bases for J; bases not matched to a gene: 4.

The chain combines TRBV18 with TRBJ1-5; D may be TRBD1 (6 bases). The germline CDR1 and CDR2 sequences are KGHSH and LQKENI. V lost 3 bases, J lost 0 bases, and 18 bases lay in between. The CDR3 covers 18 residues. CDR3 sequence reads: CASSPPAATGYSNQPQHF. The DNA for the CDR3 is TGTGCCAGCTCACCCCCCGCAGCCACAGGGTATAGCAATCAGCCCCAGCATTTT.

V is TRBV27 and J is TRBJ1-4; 8 bases fit TRBD1. The CDR3 has 15 residues. J lost 8 bases, V lost 5 bases, and 10 bases had no gene match. Looked up from germline, CDR1 is MNHEY and CDR2 is SMNVEV (reference sequence). Here the CDR3 DNA reads TGTGCCAGCAGTCCCAGACAGGGGTATCGGGAAAAACTGTTTTTT. Translation gives CASSPRQGYREKLFF.

The CDR3 sequence is CASSPDPTGSPLHF. In nucleotides, the CDR3 is TGTGCCAGCAGCCCGGACCCGACGGGTTCACCCCTCCACTTT. The chain is built from TRBV9 and TRBJ1-6; no reliable D call. V lost 4 bases and J lost 9, with 14 bases in between. The CDR3 is 14 residues long. CDR1 SGDLS and CDR2 YYNGEE come from the germline V gene.

In DNA, the CDR3 is TGTGCCAGCAGCTTAAGCTCATCTGGATACAATGAGCAGTTCTTC. This translates into CASSLSSSGYNEQFF. The gene calls are TRBV7-2 and TRBJ2-1; D is unclear. V lost 2 bases to trimming and J lost 4 bases, with 12 bases between them. The CDR3 runs 15 residues. Germline-derived CDR1 and CDR2 are SGHTA and FQGNSA.

The chain couples TRBV6-1 to TRBJ2-3; 9 nucleotides match TRBD2. Looked up from germline, CDR1 is MNHNS and CDR2 is SASEGT. Germline trimming cut 7 bases from V and 1 base from J; bases unmatched to any gene: 0. CDR3 length: 13 residues. The DNA of the CDR3 is TGTGCCAGCAAGCGGGGGGGCACAGATACGCAGTATTTT. Translating it yields CASKRGGTDTQYF.

This chain joins TRBV7-3 and TRBJ2-3, with a tentative D call TRBD2 (5 bases). The CDR3 covers 19 residues. Trimming pared 1 base from V and 3 bases from J, leaving 23 bases between. Germline CDR1 and CDR2: SGHTA and FQGTGA. The CDR3, as DNA: TGTGCCAGCAGCTTAAAACTAGTAGCTCCCAATCGGGCGACAGATACGCAGTATTTT. Its protein product is CASSLKLVAPNRATDTQYF.

The chain recombines TRBV5-6 with TRBJ2-5; 9 bases agree with TRBD1. CDR1 and CDR2 from the germline V gene are SGHDT and YYEEEE. With V trimmed by 4 bases and J by 4 bases, 8 bases remained unmatched. This CDR3 spans 15 amino acids. The CDR3 spells CASSRDRAARETQYF. The CDR3, as DNA: TGTGCCAGCAGCAGGGACAGGGCCGCTCGAGAGACCCAGTACTTC.

This sequence joins TRBV27 and TRBJ1-1; 7 bases line up with TRBD1. This CDR3 has 17 residues. The germline V gene encodes CDR1 MNHEY and CDR2 SMNVEV (reference sequence). V gave up 4 bases and J gave up 0 bases; unmatched junction bases: 11. CDR3 loop: CASSSAQGDFMNTEAFF. The CDR3 DNA reads as TGTGCCAGCAGTTCGGCGCAGGGGGACTTCATGAACACTGAAGCTTTCTTT.

The chain joins TRBV4-3 to TRBJ1-1; no clear D gene. The germline gives CDR1 LGHNA, CDR2 YSLEER. The V gene lost 0 bases and the J gene lost 4 bases, with 9 bases spanning the gap. The CDR3 consists of 14 residues. The CDR3 coding sequence is TGCGCCAGCAGCCAAGATGGTAGGTTCACTGAAGCTTTCTTT. This encodes CASSQDGRFTEAFF.

The J gene is TRBJ2-7, the V gene TRBV2; possibly TRBD1 for D (5 bases). Trimming took off 8 bases at V and 2 bases at J, with 10 bases between the two ends. The CDR3 consists of 12 residues. CDR1 and CDR2 (germline): SNHLY, FYNNEI. In DNA form, the CDR3 reads TGTGCCAGCTTTGTGGGGCCCTACGAGCAGTACTTC. Translation: CASFVGPYEQYF.

This chain connects TRBV20-1 to TRBJ2-7, with TRBD1 as a possible D gene (5 bases). CDR3 size: 11 residues. V lost 3 bases and J lost 2, with 5 bases in between. Germline V lookup: CDR1 DFQATT, CDR2 SNEGSKA (reference sequence). CDR3 in DNA: TGCAGTGCTAGGGACACCTACGAGCAGTACTTC. Translated: CSARDTYEQYF.

The chain carries TRBV4-1 and TRBJ2-1; D is possibly TRBD2 (6 bases). The ends were cut back, 0 bases at V and 3 bases at J, with 9 bases in the middle. This CDR3 contains 15 residues. The germline CDR1 and CDR2 sequences are MGHRA and YSYEKL. The CDR3 is CASSQELANYNEQFF. The CDR3 DNA is TGCGCCAGCAGCCAAGAACTAGCCAACTACAATGAGCAGTTCTTC.

This clone turned up a few times. The chain is built from TRBV10-1 and TRBJ2-7; TRBD2 is a possible D gene (6 bases). Germline loops: CDR1 WNHNN, CDR2 SYGVQD (reference sequence). Between the trimmed V and J ends, which lost 4 bases and 0 bases, there was a span of 7 bases. The CDR3 covers 13 residues. CDR3 amino acids: CASSAGDSYEQYF. CDR3 DNA sequence: TGCGCCAGCAGTGCGGGGGACTCCTACGAGCAGTACTTC.

The V and J genes are TRBV9 and TRBJ2-5; D tentatively reads TRBD1 or TRBD2 (5 bases each). The V gene lost 4 bases and the J gene lost 2 bases, with 12 bases spanning the gap. The CDR3 runs 14 residues. The germline V gene encodes CDR1 SGDLS and CDR2 YYNGEE. Written as DNA, the CDR3 is TGTGCCAGCAGCCCAGGGACCGTTCAAGAGACCCAGTACTTC. Translating it yields CASSPGTVQETQYF.

This chain connects TRBV5-6 to TRBJ1-2; possibly TRBD1 for D (5 bases). The CDR3 covers 14 residues. The germline CDR1 and CDR2 sequences are SGHDT and YYEEEE. The V end was cut by 4 bases, the J end by 3 bases, with 13 bases between. The CDR3 nucleotides read TGTGCCAGCAGCGCCGGGACCCAGGACTATGGCTACACCTTC. This codes for CASSAGTQDYGYTF.

The chain recombines TRBV27 with TRBJ2-1; D may be TRBD1 or TRBD2 (5 bases each). This CDR3 is built from 13 residues. Germline CDR1 reads MNHEY; CDR2 reads SMNVEV (reference sequence). V was shortened by 6 bases and J by 4 bases, with 10 bases between the two germline ends. The CDR3 loop is CASRWDAYNEQFF. The CDR3 DNA sequence: TGTGCCAGCAGATGGGACGCTTACAATGAGCAGTTCTTC.

The chain recombines TRBV5-1 with TRBJ2-1; D call uncertain. Germline lookup yields CDR1 SGHRS and CDR2 YFSETQ. The CDR3 extends over 15 amino acids. V was pared by 8 bases and J by 0 bases, with 15 bases between. The CDR3 sequence is CASSAGLSSYNEQFF. Written as DNA, the CDR3 is TGCGCCAGTTCGGCAGGCTTAAGCTCCTACAATGAGCAGTTCTTC.

J is TRBJ1-3 and V is TRBV7-2, with D unclear. Germline V gene sequence: CDR1 SGHTA, CDR2 FQGNSA. The CDR3 is 16 amino acids. Trimming pared 0 bases from V and 0 bases from J, leaving 9 bases between. The CDR3 loop reads CASSLAPATSGNTIYF. As DNA, the CDR3 is TGTGCCAGCAGCTTAGCGCCGGCTACCTCTGGAAACACCATATATTTT. The full variable domain, rest sourced from reference TRBV7-2 and TRBJ1-3, is GAGVSQSPSNKVTEKGKDVELRCDPISGHTALYWYRQSLGQGLEFLIYFQGNSAPDKSGLPSDRFSAERTGGSVSTLTIQRTQQEDSAVYLCASSLAPATSGNTIYFGEGSWLTVV.

The V call is TRBV9, the J call TRBJ2-7; TRBD2 is a possible D gene (5 bases). Trimming removed 0 bases from V and 2 bases from J, with 12 bases in between. The CDR3 loop spans 15 amino acids. Germline V gene data show CDR1 as SGDLS and CDR2 as YYNGEE. In DNA, the CDR3 is TGTGCCAGCAGCGTAGAGAGTAGCGCCCCCTACGAGCAGTACTTC. Its translation is CASSVESSAPYEQYF.

This clone has a single count. This chain joins TRBV5-1 and TRBJ2-1, with D perhaps matching TRBD2 (5 bases). The CDR3 extends over 13 amino acids. Trimming shortened V by 6 bases and J by 11 bases, and 18 bases separated the two germline ends. Germline CDR1 SGHRS, CDR2 YFSETQ. The CDR3 here is CASKRNEREQQFF. DNA of the CDR3: TGCGCCAGCAAAAGGAACGAACGGGAACAGCAGTTCTTC.

The chain uses TRBV18 and TRBJ2-3; possibly TRBD1 for D (6 bases). This CDR3 has 15 residues. Trimming left V 3 bases short and J 5 bases short, with 15 bases between. From germline, CDR1 is KGHSH and CDR2 LQKENI. The CDR3 protein is CASSPLTGYEDTQYF. CDR3 nucleotide sequence: TGTGCCAGCTCACCGTTGACAGGATACGAAGATACGCAGTATTTT.

The rearrangement joins TRBV18 to TRBJ1-5; D is unresolved. From germline, CDR1 is KGHSH and CDR2 LQKENI. With 3 bases removed from V and 2 bases from J, the gap between germline ends came to 5 bases. This CDR3 region has 13 residues. The CDR3 sequence is CASSPTGNQPQHF. CDR3 nucleotide sequence: TGTGCCAGCTCACCTACAGGCAATCAGCCCCAGCATTTT.

The chain joins TRBV7-8 to TRBJ1-5; D not resolved. The V end was cut by 3 bases, the J end by 0 bases, with 9 bases between. Germline V gives CDR1 SGHVS, CDR2 FQNEAQ. The CDR3 extends over 15 amino acids. CDR3 residues: CASSFGLISNQPQHF. The CDR3 DNA is TGTGCCAGCAGCTTCGGACTGATTAGCAATCAGCCCCAGCATTTT.

The CDR3: CASSEQQHTYEQYF. Written as DNA, the CDR3 is TGTGCCAGCAGTGAACAACAGCACACCTACGAGCAGTACTTC. The V call is TRBV2, the J call TRBJ2-7; D is ambiguous. The CDR3 is 14 amino acids. Trimming pared 2 bases from V and 2 bases from J, leaving 10 bases between. Looked up from germline, CDR1 is SNHLY and CDR2 is FYNNEI.

The CDR3 here is CASSLVSGPQNIQYF. The CDR3 nucleotides are TGTGCCAGCAGCTTAGTATCCGGGCCCCAAAACATTCAGTACTTC. This chain uses TRBV7-3 with TRBJ2-4; D not certain. The germline V and J ends were trimmed by 2 bases and 5 bases, with 13 bases remaining between them. The germline gives CDR1 SGHTA, CDR2 FQGTGA. This CDR3 is built from 15 residues.

DNA for the CDR3: TGTGCCAGCAGCGATCGAGGGGAGCTGTTTTTT. Translation gives CASSDRGELFF. J is TRBJ2-2 and V is TRBV7-9; D gene ambiguous. Germline V CDR1 and CDR2: SEHNR, FQNEAQ (reference sequence). The CDR3 spans 11 residues. Deletions cut 5 bases from V and 8 bases from J, with 6 bases between.

The J gene is TRBJ1-1, the V gene TRBV5-5, with D hard to call. The CDR3 extends over 13 amino acids. Germline V gene data show CDR1 as SGHKS and CDR2 as YYEKEE (reference sequence). Trimming shortened V by 0 bases and J by 2 bases, and 5 bases separated the two germline ends. The CDR3: CASSLGGNTEAFF. CDR3 DNA: TGTGCCAGCAGCTTGGGGGGAAACACTGAAGCTTTCTTT.

The rearrangement joins TRBV5-1 to TRBJ2-2; D is tentatively TRBD1 or TRBD2 (5 bases each). The germline V and J ends were trimmed by 0 bases and 6 bases, with 21 bases remaining between them. Germline V CDR1 and CDR2: SGHRS, YFSETQ. The CDR3 covers 18 residues. This chain's CDR3 is CASSLDLRGAGNSGELFF. The CDR3 nucleotides read TGCGCCAGCAGCTTGGATTTGAGGGGCGCAGGAAACTCCGGGGAGCTGTTTTTT.

This clone was seen once. V usage is TRBV30 and J usage is TRBJ2-7; 12 bases are a match to TRBD2. J lost 3 bases, V lost 3 bases, and 3 bases had no gene match. Germline V lookup: CDR1 GTSNPN, CDR2 SVGIG (reference sequence). The CDR3 covers 14 residues. DNA for the CDR3: TGTGCCTGGAGACTAGCGGGAGGTCGCTACGAGCAGTACTTC. It is translated as CAWRLAGGRYEQYF.

This chain links TRBV7-9 with TRBJ1-1; D perhaps matches TRBD1 (5 bases). Looked up from germline, CDR1 is SEHNR and CDR2 is FQNEAQ (reference sequence). This CDR3 has 14 amino acids. V was trimmed by 10 bases and J by 7 bases, leaving 22 bases between them. The chain's CDR3 is CATNRDQGNYEAFF. CDR3 nucleotides: TGTGCCACCAACCGCGATCAGGGTAACTATGAAGCTTTCTTT.